Following are 7 T cell receptor beta chains from one sample sequenced in a study of regulatory T cells in long-lasting Graves disease. Libraries of TCR beta came from iRepertoire HTBI primers plus Arm-PCR of CDR3 regions. TCRdb used MiXCR to reprocess the multiplex PCR reads, holding one entry per CDR3 protein. This sample yields around 230,000 distinct CDR3 sequences, of which roughly 18% are seen a single time; roughly a fifth belongs to the top ten. Sample time point: newly diagnosed GD, antithyroid drugs for less than 3 months. There was RNA extracted from PBMCs, and the TCR library was made from it. The specimen was peripheral blood mononuclear cells (PBMCs), collected at new diagnosis, from a patient treated with antithyroid drugs. Receptor source: a female donor with Graves disease.

This clonotype was seen many times. The rearrangement uses TRBV19 and TRBJ2-7, with D possibly TRBD2 on 5 matching bases. The ends were cut back, 5 bases at V and 0 bases at J, with 14 bases in the middle. The CDR3 spans 15 residues. The germline CDR1 and CDR2 sequences are LNHDA and SQIVND (reference sequence). The CDR3 DNA reads as TGTGCCAGTAGTGACCGACGCGGGTCCTCCTACGAGCAGTACTTC. Residues: CASSDRRGSSYEQYF.

The table lists this clonotype with many counts. The chain combines TRBV5-5 with TRBJ2-2; D unresolved. CDR1 SGHKS and CDR2 YYEKEE come from the germline V gene (reference sequence). Trimming stripped 2 bases from V and 4 bases from J, with 6 bases between. The CDR3 runs 13 residues. CDR3 loop: CASSFATTGELFF. The CDR3 nucleotides read TGTGCCAGCAGCTTCGCTACCACCGGGGAGCTGTTTTTT.

This clonotype was detected a few times. This may stem from a read error, because a much larger clone lies one nucleotide away. The chain joins TRBV6-2 or TRBV6-3 to TRBJ1-4; 7 nucleotides align to TRBD1. Germline V gene sequence: CDR1 MNHEY, CDR2 SVGEGT. The CDR3 length is 14 residues. V lost 11 bases, J lost 5 bases, and 11 bases stayed unmatched. CDR3 sequence: CAATQGVRNEKLFF. As DNA, the CDR3 is TGTGCCGCTACGCAGGGGGTTCGAAATGAAAAACTGTTTTTT.

This clonotype was counted many times. The chain has TRBV18 and TRBJ2-7, with no clear D. V gave up 3 bases and J gave up 7 bases, with 19 bases separating them. The germline CDR1 and CDR2 sequences are KGHSH and LQKENI. The CDR3 contains 15 residues. The CDR3: CASSPSTAVLREQYF. DNA of the CDR3: TGTGCCAGCTCACCTTCGACGGCGGTGCTGAGGGAGCAGTACTTC.

The rearrangement joins TRBV28 to TRBJ1-1; TRBD1 aligns across 7 bases. There are 15 residues in the CDR3. V gave up 6 bases and J gave up 0 bases; unmatched junction bases: 7. Germline V CDR1 and CDR2: MDHEN, SYDVKM. CDR3 DNA sequence: TGTGCCAGCAGCAAACCGGGACAGCTGAACACTGAAGCTTTCTTT. It specifies CASSKPGQLNTEAFF.

In its sample, this clonotype was seen many times. One end of the junction does not line up with germline, which may come from a read error. The chain couples TRBV5-5 to TRBJ2-7; D gene uncertain. CDR1 SGHKS and CDR2 YYEKEE come from the germline V gene (reference sequence). This CDR3 region has 14 residues. CDR3 protein: CASSLEGRVYKQYF. CDR3 coding DNA: TGTGCCAGCAGCTTGGAGGGTAGGGTCTACAAGCAGTACTTC.

The chain uses TRBV5-5 and TRBJ2-3, with a weak D call TRBD2 (6 bases). V was shortened by 1 base and J by 5 bases, with 14 bases between the two germline ends. The CDR3 extends over 15 amino acids. The V gene's germline CDR1 is SGHKS and CDR2 YYEKEE (reference sequence). The CDR3 DNA is TGTGCCAGCAGCTTGATCCCGGGAGCCAAAGATACGCAGTATTTT. Encoded protein: CASSLIPGAKDTQYF.